The 28 T cell receptor beta chains listed next were all sequenced from one sample in a study of CD8 T cells in ankylosing spondylitis. Each CDR3 protein gets one entry after TCRdb re-called the 5' RACE reads with MiXCR. The table has just over 300,000 distinct CDR3 sequences, 20% to 25% seen once; the top ten hold roughly 3.4%. Sequenced sample: blood, either unsorted or a sorted T cell fraction (not recorded which). These receptors all come from a female donor with ankylosing spondylitis or in good health (not recorded which).

This chain connects TRBV28 to TRBJ1-2; D call uncertain. This CDR3 has 13 amino acids. The germline V and J ends were trimmed by 10 bases and 3 bases, with 15 bases remaining between them. In germline, CDR1 is MDHEN, CDR2 SYDVKM. The CDR3 protein is CATAYQPYYGYTF. Here the CDR3 DNA reads TGTGCCACCGCATACCAGCCTTACTATGGCTACACCTTC.

The V call is TRBV10-3, the J call TRBJ2-2; 11 positions match TRBD2. V lost 7 bases, J lost 5 bases, and 3 bases stayed unmatched. CDR3 length: 14 amino acids. Germline V CDR1 and CDR2: ENHRY, SYGVKD. This CDR3 reads CAIKASGRTGELFF. DNA for the CDR3: TGTGCCATCAAGGCTAGCGGGAGGACCGGGGAGCTGTTTTTT.

The chain has TRBV25-1 and TRBJ2-1, with 7 nucleotides matching TRBD2. The J segment lost 7 bases and the V segment lost 6 bases, leaving 15 bases of the junction unmatched. The germline gives CDR1 MGHDK, CDR2 SYGVNS. There are 16 residues in the CDR3. The CDR3 is CASSAEGGTKLNEQFF. The CDR3 bases are TGTGCCAGCAGCGCCGAGGGAGGGACTAAGTTAAATGAGCAGTTCTTC.

This rearrangement joins TRBV7-2 to TRBJ2-1, with D hard to call. V lost 0 bases and J lost 14, with 8 bases in between. CDR1 is SGHTA and CDR2 is FQGNSA in the germline V gene. CDR3 size: 11 residues. CDR3 bases: TGTGCCAGCAGCTTAGCTGGGCAGGAGTTCTTC. This encodes CASSLAGQEFF.

The V and J genes are TRBV7-2 and TRBJ2-7; 12 bases match TRBD2. The CDR3 consists of 16 residues. Trimming cost V 4 bases and J 6 bases; bases outside gene matches: 10. Germline V gives CDR1 SGHTA, CDR2 FQGNSA. DNA of the CDR3: TGTGCCAGCAGCTCCCCCATACTAGCGGGAGGCACCGAGCAGTACTTC. Amino acids: CASSSPILAGGTEQYF.

A few counts support this clonotype. The chain is built from TRBV9 and TRBJ1-5, with D unclear. Between the trimmed V and J ends, which lost 2 bases and 7 bases, there was a span of 10 bases. CDR1 and CDR2 (germline): SGDLS, YYNGEE. The CDR3 runs 13 residues. Written as DNA, the CDR3 is TGTGCCAGCAGCGTCGGCAGCTCGCAGCCCCAGCATTTT. Amino acids: CASSVGSSQPQHF.

The genes are TRBV6-2 or TRBV6-3 and TRBJ2-2; 7 bases are a match to TRBD1. The germline V gene encodes CDR1 MNHEY and CDR2 SVGEGT. The CDR3 loop spans 16 amino acids. The trim removed 0 bases at V and 3 bases at J, leaving 4 bases unmatched. The CDR3 sequence is CASSYSGTVYTGELFF. CDR3 nucleotides: TGTGCCAGCAGTTACTCAGGGACAGTTTACACCGGGGAGCTGTTTTTT.

The chain links TRBV7-2 to TRBJ2-7; tentatively, D is TRBD1 (6 bases). Germline lookup yields CDR1 SGHTA and CDR2 FQGNSA. The CDR3 sequence is 15 residues long. With 2 bases removed from V and 3 bases from J, the gap between germline ends came to 14 bases. CDR3 nucleotides: TGTGCCAGCAGCTTACTTGGGCTAGGGGGCTACGAGCAGTACTTC. It is translated as CASSLLGLGGYEQYF.

Many counts were recorded for this clonotype. The chain joins TRBV29-1 to TRBJ2-7; possible D gene TRBD2, 5 bases. This CDR3 region has 11 residues. Per the germline V gene, CDR1 is SQVTM and CDR2 is ANQGSEA. V lost 4 bases and J 2 bases, leaving 6 bases between the germline ends. This CDR3 is CSVGGPYEQYF. The CDR3 bases are TGCAGCGTTGGCGGGCCCTACGAGCAGTACTTC.

The chain couples TRBV6-5 to TRBJ1-1; no clear D. CDR3 size: 13 residues. V was cut by 4 bases and J by 4 bases, with 10 bases left in between. CDR1 is MNHEY and CDR2 is SVGAGI in the germline V gene. The CDR3 region has the DNA TGTGCCAGCAGTTTTAGGGTTGGCACTGAAGCTTTCTTT. It yields the protein CASSFRVGTEAFF.

Concerning this clonotype itself: This may stem from a read error, because a much larger clone lies one nucleotide away. The chain employs TRBV27 and TRBJ2-1; D tentatively reads TRBD1 or TRBD2 (6 bases each). CDR3 length: 15 residues. V was clipped by 7 bases and J by 10 bases, with 23 bases between them. CDR1 and CDR2 from the germline V gene are MNHEY and SMNVEV (reference sequence). The CDR3 here is CASTIGAGLQGEQFF. CDR3 DNA sequence: TGTGCCAGCACCATTGGCGCGGGGCTCCAGGGGGAGCAGTTCTTC.

The J gene is TRBJ2-7, the V gene TRBV29-1, with D possibly being TRBD2 (6 bases). The length of the CDR3 is 14 residues. Looked up from germline, CDR1 is SQVTM and CDR2 is ANQGSEA. The V and J ends lost 5 bases and 3 bases respectively, with 17 bases between them. Here the CDR3 reads CSVSPGTRGYEQYF. As DNA, the CDR3 is TGCAGCGTTTCCCCCGGGACTCGAGGCTACGAGCAGTACTTC.

This sequence joins TRBV2 and TRBJ2-5; TRBD1 matches at 7 bases. Germline trimming cut 8 bases from V and 5 bases from J; bases unmatched to any gene: 5. Per germline, CDR1 SNHLY and CDR2 FYNNEI. This CDR3 is 12 amino acids long. Here the CDR3 DNA reads TGTGCCAGCCAGGGGGTCGGGGAGACCCAGTACTTC. It yields the protein CASQGVGETQYF.

The V gene is TRBV20-1, the J gene TRBJ2-7; perhaps TRBD2 as D (6 bases). V was clipped by 6 bases and J by 3 bases, with 12 bases between them. The CDR3 has 12 residues. Looked up from germline, CDR1 is DFQATT and CDR2 is SNEGSKA (reference sequence). CDR3 DNA: TGCAGTGCAACCGGGAGTCGCTACGAGCAGTACTTC. Protein sequence: CSATGSRYEQYF.

A few counts support this clonotype. The chain has TRBV3-1 and TRBJ1-2; D may be TRBD1 (5 bases). V was trimmed by 4 bases and J by 2 bases, leaving 17 bases between them. The CDR3 is 16 residues long. The V gene's germline CDR1 is LGHDT and CDR2 YNNKEL (reference sequence). CDR3 nucleotide sequence: TGTGCCAGCAGCCCTGCGGGGACGGGAGCCAACTATGGCTACACCTTC. It yields the protein CASSPAGTGANYGYTF.

The chain combines TRBV5-4 with TRBJ2-5; 8 nucleotides line up with TRBD1. J was trimmed by 5 bases and V by 4 bases; bases with no gene match: 4. The CDR3 consists of 13 residues. Looked up from germline, CDR1 is SGHNT and CDR2 is YYREEE (reference sequence). The CDR3 DNA reads as TGTGCCAGCAGCATGGACAGGGTGGAGACCCAGTACTTC. It specifies CASSMDRVETQYF.

This clonotype was seen more than once but under ten times. The rearrangement joins TRBV18 to TRBJ1-2; D gene unclear. Germline V gives CDR1 KGHSH, CDR2 LQKENI. The CDR3 extends over 13 amino acids. With 3 bases removed from V and 6 bases from J, the gap between germline ends came to 11 bases. The DNA of the CDR3 is TGTGCCAGCTCACCGACGATGGAGGATGGCTACACCTTC. It translates to CASSPTMEDGYTF.

The genes are TRBV3-1 and TRBJ1-4; D may be TRBD1 (5 bases). Germline-derived CDR1 and CDR2 are LGHDT and YNNKEL (reference sequence). V dropped 0 bases and J dropped 3 bases, with 11 bases sitting between them. The CDR3 runs 16 residues. CDR3 sequence (DNA): TGTGCCAGCAGCCAAGATCTGGGGGAAGCTAATGAAAAACTGTTTTTT. Protein: CASSQDLGEANEKLFF.

This clonotype was counted between two and nine times. The gene calls are TRBV15 and TRBJ2-1, with D unresolved. The V and J ends lost 4 bases and 3 bases respectively, with 10 bases between them. Per the germline V gene, CDR1 is LNHNV and CDR2 is YYDKDF (reference sequence). The CDR3 consists of 14 residues. CDR3 region: CATSNTLIYNEQFF. Written as DNA, the CDR3 is TGTGCCACCAGCAATACACTTATCTACAATGAGCAGTTCTTC.

With respect to this clonotype: A read error is possible here, since a much larger clone lies one base away. The chain combines TRBV20-1 with TRBJ2-7; TRBD2 matches 7 bases. Germline CDR1 reads DFQATT; CDR2 reads SNEGSKA (reference sequence). J lost 0 bases, V lost 4 bases, and 9 bases had no gene match. The CDR3 totals 15 residues. The DNA of the CDR3 is TGCAGTGCTAAGGGAGGGGAGGCAGCCTCCTACGAGCAGTACTTC. This encodes CSAKGGEAASYEQYF.

This clonotype was detected many times. The rearrangement uses TRBV7-9 and TRBJ1-2; D not certain. Germline V CDR1 and CDR2: SEHNR, FQNEAQ (reference sequence). The CDR3 has 14 amino acids. The V end lost 0 bases, the J end lost 4 bases, and 9 bases lay between the germline ends. The DNA of the CDR3 is TGTGCCAGCAGCTTAGCCGGTGGGATCTATGGCTACACCTTC. Protein sequence: CASSLAGGIYGYTF.

The chain joins TRBV12-3 or TRBV12-4 to TRBJ1-2, with D hard to call. The CDR3 has 13 amino acids. V lost 8 bases to trimming and J lost 4 bases, with 14 bases between them. The chain's CDR3 is CASGRIPVYGYTF. CDR3 nucleotides: TGTGCCAGCGGGAGGATCCCCGTCTATGGCTACACCTTC.

The CDR3 sequence: CASSFESNQPQHF. In nucleotides, the CDR3 is TGCGCCAGCAGCTTTGAAAGCAATCAGCCCCAGCATTTT. The V and J genes are TRBV5-1 and TRBJ1-5; D gene uncertain. CDR3 size: 13 residues. Germline V gene data show CDR1 as SGHRS and CDR2 as YFSETQ. V was trimmed by 2 bases and J by 1 base, leaving 4 bases between them. The full variable domain, with the rest looked up from reference TRBV5-1 and TRBJ1-5, is KAGVTQTPRYLIKTRGQQVTLSCSPISGHRSVSWYQQTPGQGLQFLFEYFSETQRNKGNFPGRFSGRQFSNSRSEMNVSTLELGDSALYLCASSFESNQPQHFGDGTRLSIL.

This clonotype occurred many times. The chain recombines TRBV10-3 with TRBJ2-7; 9 bases map to TRBD2. The junction had 4 bases not matched to a gene; V was cut back by 5 bases and J by 5 bases. This CDR3 spans 13 amino acids. Germline assignment: CDR1 ENHRY and CDR2 SYGVKD. As DNA, the CDR3 is TGTGCCATCAGTCCAGCGGGAGGCGACGAGCAGTACTTC. It translates to CAISPAGGDEQYF.

This clonotype was seen only a few times. The chain has TRBV6-1 and TRBJ2-1; D remains ambiguous. The V gene lost 7 bases and the J gene lost 7 bases, with 8 bases spanning the gap. The CDR3 contains 11 residues. Germline CDR1 and CDR2: MNHNS and SASEGT. The DNA of the CDR3 is TGTGCCAGCAAGGAAGTAAATGAGCAGTTCTTC. Translating gives CASKEVNEQFF.

The V and J genes are TRBV2 and TRBJ2-1; D is uncertain. CDR3 length: 13 amino acids. V was shortened by 3 bases and J by 4 bases, with 7 bases between the two germline ends. The germline gives CDR1 SNHLY, CDR2 FYNNEI. The CDR3 coding sequence is TGTGCCAGCAGTGACCCCGGATACAATGAGCAGTTCTTC. Translated: CASSDPGYNEQFF.

The rearrangement joins TRBV20-1 to TRBJ2-6; D is uncertain. The CDR3 has 14 amino acids. V lost 3 bases and J 4 bases, leaving 10 bases between the germline ends. Germline V gene data show CDR1 as DFQATT and CDR2 as SNEGSKA (reference sequence). The CDR3 bases are TGCAGTGCTAGTACTGTGGTAGGGGCCAACGTCCTGACTTTC. Amino acids: CSASTVVGANVLTF.

This clonotype was seen at least ten times. V and J are TRBV30 and TRBJ2-5; 11 positions match TRBD2. CDR1 and CDR2 from the germline V gene are GTSNPN and SVGIG (reference sequence). Unmatched junction bases numbered 11, after V lost 3 bases and J lost 5 bases. The CDR3 covers 16 residues. The CDR3 loop is CAWSALRLAGKETQYF. The DNA of the CDR3 is TGTGCCTGGAGCGCTTTACGACTAGCGGGGAAGGAGACCCAGTACTTC.